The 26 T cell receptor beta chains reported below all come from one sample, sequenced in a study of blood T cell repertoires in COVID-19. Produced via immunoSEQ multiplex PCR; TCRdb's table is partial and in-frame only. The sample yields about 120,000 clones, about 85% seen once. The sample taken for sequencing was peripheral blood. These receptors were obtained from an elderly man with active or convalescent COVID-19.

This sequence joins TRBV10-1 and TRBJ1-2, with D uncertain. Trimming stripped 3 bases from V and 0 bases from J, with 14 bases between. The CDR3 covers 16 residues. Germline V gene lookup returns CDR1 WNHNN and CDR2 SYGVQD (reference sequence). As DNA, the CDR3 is TGCGCCAGCAGTGATAATCGGGAACCTACTAACTATGGCTACACCTTC. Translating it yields CASSDNREPTNYGYTF.

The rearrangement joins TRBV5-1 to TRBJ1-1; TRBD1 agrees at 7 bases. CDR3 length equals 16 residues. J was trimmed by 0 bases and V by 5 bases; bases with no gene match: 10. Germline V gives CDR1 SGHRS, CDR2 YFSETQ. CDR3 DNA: TGCGCCAGCAGTTCCCAGACAGGGACCATGAACACTGAAGCTTTCTTT. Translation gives CASSSQTGTMNTEAFF.

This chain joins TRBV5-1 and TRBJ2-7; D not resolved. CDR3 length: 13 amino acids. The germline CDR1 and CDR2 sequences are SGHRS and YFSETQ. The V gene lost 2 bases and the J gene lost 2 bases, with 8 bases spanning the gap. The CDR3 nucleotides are TGCGCCAGCAGCTTCGGTCTAGCCTACGAGCAGTACTTC. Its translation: CASSFGLAYEQYF.

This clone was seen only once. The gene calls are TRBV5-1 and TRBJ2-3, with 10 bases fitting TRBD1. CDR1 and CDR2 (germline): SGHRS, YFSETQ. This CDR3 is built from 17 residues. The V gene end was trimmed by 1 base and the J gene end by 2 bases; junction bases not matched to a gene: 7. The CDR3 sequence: CASSLNPTGGFTDTQYF. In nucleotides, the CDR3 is TGCGCCAGCAGCTTGAATCCGACAGGGGGCTTCACAGATACGCAGTATTTT.

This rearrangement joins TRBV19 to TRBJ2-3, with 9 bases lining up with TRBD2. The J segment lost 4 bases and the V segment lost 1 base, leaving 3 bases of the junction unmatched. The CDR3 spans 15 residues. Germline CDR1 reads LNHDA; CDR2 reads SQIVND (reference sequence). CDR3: CASSIARGGADTQYF. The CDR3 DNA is TGTGCCAGTAGTATAGCCCGCGGGGGGGCAGATACGCAGTATTTT.

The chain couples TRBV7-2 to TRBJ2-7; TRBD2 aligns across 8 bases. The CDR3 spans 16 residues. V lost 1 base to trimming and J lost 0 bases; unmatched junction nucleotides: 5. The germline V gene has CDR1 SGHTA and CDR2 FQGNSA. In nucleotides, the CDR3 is TGTGCCAGCAGCTTAGTTGCCGGGGGGGCCTCCTACGAGCAGTACTTC. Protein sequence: CASSLVAGGASYEQYF.

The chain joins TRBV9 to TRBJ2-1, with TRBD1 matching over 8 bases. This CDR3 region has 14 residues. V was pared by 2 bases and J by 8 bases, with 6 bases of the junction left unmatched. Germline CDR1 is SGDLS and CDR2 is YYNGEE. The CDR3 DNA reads TGTGCCAGCAGCGTCCAGGGGGCGACGGATGAGCAGTTCTTC. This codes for CASSVQGATDEQFF.

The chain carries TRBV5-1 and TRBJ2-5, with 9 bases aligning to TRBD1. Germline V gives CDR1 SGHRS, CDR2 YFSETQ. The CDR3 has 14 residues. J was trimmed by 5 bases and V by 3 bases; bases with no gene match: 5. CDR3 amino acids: CASSSMTGGETQYF. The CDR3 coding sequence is TGCGCCAGCAGCTCAATGACAGGGGGGGAGACCCAGTACTTC. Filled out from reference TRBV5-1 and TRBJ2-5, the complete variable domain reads KAGVTQTPRYLIKTRGQQVTLSCSPISGHRSVSWYQQTPGQGLQFLFEYFSETQRNKGNFPGRFSGRQFSNSRSEMNVSTLELGDSALYLCASSSMTGGETQYFGPGTRLLVL.

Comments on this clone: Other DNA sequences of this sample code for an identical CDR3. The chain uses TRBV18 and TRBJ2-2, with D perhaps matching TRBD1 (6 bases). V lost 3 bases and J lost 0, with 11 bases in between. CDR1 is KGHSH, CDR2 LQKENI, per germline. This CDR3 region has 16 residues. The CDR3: CASSPVGQSNTGELFF. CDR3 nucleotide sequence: TGTGCCAGCTCACCCGTAGGACAGTCGAACACCGGGGAGCTGTTTTTT.

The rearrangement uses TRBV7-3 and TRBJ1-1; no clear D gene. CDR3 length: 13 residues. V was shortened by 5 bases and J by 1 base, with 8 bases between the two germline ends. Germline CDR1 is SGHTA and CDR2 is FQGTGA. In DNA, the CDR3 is TGTGCCAGCAGCCCGGGAGGGAACACTGAAGCTTTCTTT. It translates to CASSPGGNTEAFF.

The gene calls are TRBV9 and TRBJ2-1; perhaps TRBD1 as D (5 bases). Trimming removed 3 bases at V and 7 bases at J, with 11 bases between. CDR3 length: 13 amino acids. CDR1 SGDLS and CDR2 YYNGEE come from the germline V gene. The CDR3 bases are TGTGCCAGCAGCGAGCAGGGCTTGAATGAGCAGTTCTTC. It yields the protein CASSEQGLNEQFF.

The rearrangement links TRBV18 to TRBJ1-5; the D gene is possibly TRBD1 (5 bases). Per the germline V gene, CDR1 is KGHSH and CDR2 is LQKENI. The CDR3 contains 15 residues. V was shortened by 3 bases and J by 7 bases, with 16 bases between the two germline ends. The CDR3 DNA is TGTGCCAGCTCACCCGGCGCAGGGCCAGGGCAGCCCCAGCATTTT. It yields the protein CASSPGAGPGQPQHF. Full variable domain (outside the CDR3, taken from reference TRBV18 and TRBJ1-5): NAGVMQNPRHLVRRRGQEARLRCSPMKGHSHVYWYRQLPEEGLKFMVYLQKENIIDESGMPKERFSAEFPKEGPSILRIQQVVRGDSAAYFCASSPGAGPGQPQHFGDGTRLSIL.

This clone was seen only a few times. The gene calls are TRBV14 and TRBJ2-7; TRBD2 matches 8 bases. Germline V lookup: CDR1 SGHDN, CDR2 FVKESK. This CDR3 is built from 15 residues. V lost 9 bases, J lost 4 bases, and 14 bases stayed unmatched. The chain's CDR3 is CARPGGTLSRYEQYF. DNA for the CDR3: TGTGCCAGACCGGGGGGGACTTTGTCTCGGTACGAGCAGTACTTC.

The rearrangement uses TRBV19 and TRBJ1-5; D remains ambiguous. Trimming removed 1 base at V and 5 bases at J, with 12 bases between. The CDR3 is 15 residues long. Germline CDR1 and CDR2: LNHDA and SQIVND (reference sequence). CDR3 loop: CASSIVVGEYQPQHF. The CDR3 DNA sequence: TGTGCCAGTAGTATAGTTGTGGGCGAATATCAGCCCCAGCATTTT.

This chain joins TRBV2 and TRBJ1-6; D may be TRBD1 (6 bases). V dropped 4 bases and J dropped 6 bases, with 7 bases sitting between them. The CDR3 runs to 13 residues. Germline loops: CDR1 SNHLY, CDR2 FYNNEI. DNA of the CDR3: TGTGCCAGCAGTGCAGGGGTTAATTCACCCCTCCACTTT. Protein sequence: CASSAGVNSPLHF.

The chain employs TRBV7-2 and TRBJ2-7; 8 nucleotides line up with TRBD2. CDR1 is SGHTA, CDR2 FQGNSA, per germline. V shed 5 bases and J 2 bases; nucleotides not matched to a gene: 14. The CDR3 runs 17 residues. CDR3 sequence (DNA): TGTGCCAGCAGCAAAGATGGGGCGGGAGGCAGCCCCTACGAGCAGTACTTC. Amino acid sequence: CASSKDGAGGSPYEQYF. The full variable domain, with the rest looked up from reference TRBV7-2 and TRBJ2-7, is GAGVSQSPSNKVTEKGKDVELRCDPISGHTALYWYRQSLGQGLEFLIYFQGNSAPDKSGLPSDRFSAERTGGSVSTLTIQRTQQEDSAVYLCASSKDGAGGSPYEQYFGPGTRLTVT.

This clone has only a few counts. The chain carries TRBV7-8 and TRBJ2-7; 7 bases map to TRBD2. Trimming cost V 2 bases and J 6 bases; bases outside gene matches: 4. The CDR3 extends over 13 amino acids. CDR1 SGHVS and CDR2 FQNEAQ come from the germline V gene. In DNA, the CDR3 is TGTGCCAGCAGCTTACAGACTAGCTCCGAGCAGTACTTC. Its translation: CASSLQTSSEQYF.

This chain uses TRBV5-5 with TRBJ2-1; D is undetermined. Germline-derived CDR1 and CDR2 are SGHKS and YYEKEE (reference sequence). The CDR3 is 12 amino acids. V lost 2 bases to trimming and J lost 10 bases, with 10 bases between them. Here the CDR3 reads CASSLPFQEQFF. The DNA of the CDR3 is TGTGCCAGCAGCTTACCCTTTCAGGAGCAGTTCTTC.

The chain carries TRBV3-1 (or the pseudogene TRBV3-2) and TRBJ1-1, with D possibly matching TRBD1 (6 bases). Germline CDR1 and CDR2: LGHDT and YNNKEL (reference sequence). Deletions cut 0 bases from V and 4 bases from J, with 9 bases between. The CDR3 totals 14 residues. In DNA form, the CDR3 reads TGTGCCAGCAGCCAAGAAGGGGGGGCCACTGAAGCTTTCTTT. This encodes CASSQEGGATEAFF.

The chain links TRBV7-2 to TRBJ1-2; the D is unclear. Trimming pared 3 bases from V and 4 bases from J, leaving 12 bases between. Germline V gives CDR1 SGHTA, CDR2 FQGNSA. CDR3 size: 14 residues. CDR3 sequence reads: CASSFASVSYGYTF. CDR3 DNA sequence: TGTGCCAGCAGCTTTGCCTCCGTTAGCTATGGCTACACCTTC.

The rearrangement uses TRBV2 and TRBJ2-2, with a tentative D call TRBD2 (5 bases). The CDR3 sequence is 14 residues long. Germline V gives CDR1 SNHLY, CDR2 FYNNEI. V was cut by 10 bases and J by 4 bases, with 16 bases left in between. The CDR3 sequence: CATYRGRGTGELFF. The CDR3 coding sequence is TGTGCCACCTACCGGGGTAGAGGCACCGGGGAGCTGTTTTTT.

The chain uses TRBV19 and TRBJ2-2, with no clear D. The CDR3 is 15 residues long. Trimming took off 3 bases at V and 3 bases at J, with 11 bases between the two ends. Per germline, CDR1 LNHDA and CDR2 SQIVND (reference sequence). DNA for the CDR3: TGTGCCAGTAGTATCTCAGGCTGGGACACCGGGGAGCTGTTTTTT. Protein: CASSISGWDTGELFF. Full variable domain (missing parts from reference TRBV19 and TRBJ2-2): DGGITQSPKYLFRKEGQNVTLSCEQNLNHDAMYWYRQDPGQGLRLIYYSQIVNDFQKGDIAEGYSVSREKKESFPLTVTSAQKNPTAFYLCASSISGWDTGELFFGEGSRLTVL.

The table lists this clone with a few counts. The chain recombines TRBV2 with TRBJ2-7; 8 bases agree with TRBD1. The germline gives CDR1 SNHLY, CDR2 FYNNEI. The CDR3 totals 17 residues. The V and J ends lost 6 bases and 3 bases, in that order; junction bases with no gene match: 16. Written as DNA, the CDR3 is TGTGCCAGCAGACGCTACCCAGCTTCACAGGGGGTCTACGAGCAGTACTTC. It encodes CASRRYPASQGVYEQYF. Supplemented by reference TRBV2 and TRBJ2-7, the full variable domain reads EPEVTQTPSHQVTQMGQEVILRCVPISNHLYFYWYRQILGQKVEFLVSFYNNEISEKSEIFDDQFSVERPDGSNFTLKIRSTKLEDSAMYFCASRRYPASQGVYEQYFGPGTRLTVT.

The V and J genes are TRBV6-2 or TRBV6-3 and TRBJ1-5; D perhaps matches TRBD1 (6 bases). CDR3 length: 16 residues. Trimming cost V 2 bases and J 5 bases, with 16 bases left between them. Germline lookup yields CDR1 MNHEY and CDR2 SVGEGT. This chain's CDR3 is CASSYGQGSFYQPQHF. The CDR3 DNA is TGTGCCAGCAGTTACGGCCAGGGGTCCTTCTATCAGCCCCAGCATTTT.

The CDR3 sequence: CASSLGQGFANTGELFF. Here the CDR3 DNA reads TGTGCCAGCAGCTTGGGACAGGGGTTCGCGAACACCGGGGAGCTGTTTTTT. The chain links TRBV5-6 to TRBJ2-2, with 8 nucleotides matching TRBD1. CDR3 length: 17 amino acids. After removal of 0 bases from V and 0 bases from J, the junction contained 4 bases not matched to a gene. Germline V gene lookup returns CDR1 SGHDT and CDR2 YYEEEE.

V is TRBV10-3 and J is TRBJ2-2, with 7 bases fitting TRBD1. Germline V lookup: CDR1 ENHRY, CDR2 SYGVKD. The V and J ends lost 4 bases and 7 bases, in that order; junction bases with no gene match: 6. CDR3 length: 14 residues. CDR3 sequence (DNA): TGTGCCATCAGTGTGCGGACAGGAGACGGGGAGCTGTTTTTT. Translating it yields CAISVRTGDGELFF.